Listed below are T cell receptor beta chains from one sample, sequenced in a study of OX40 agonist ivuxolimab in advanced cancers. TCRdb keeps only in-frame clones here, not all; method: immunoSEQ multiplex PCR. The table shows some 10,000 clones, with 66% occurring only once. Sequencing was performed on CD4+ or CD8+ T cells sorted from blood, taken in a trial of the OX40 agonist ivuxolimab. The receptors stem from an adult with an advanced solid tumor such as melanoma, head and neck, liver or kidney cancer. CDR3s include the opening cysteine and the closing phenylalanine or tryptophan. A D gene is named only where the DNA matches it firmly. Not every row has a clone size; where given, it reads once, few, many or a size class.

cdr3_aa cdr3_nt v_call d_call clone_size j_call
CASSSRVFMGSEAFF TGTGCCAGCAGTTCTAGGGTATTCATGGGGTCTGAAGCTTTCTTT TRBV27 - - TRBJ1-1
CAVRGGTNTEAFF TGTGCCGTTAGGGGGGGGACGAACACTGAAGCTTTCTTT TRBV6-6 - few TRBJ1-1
CASTPSSVNTEAFF TGTGCCAGCACCCCTTCTTCGGTGAACACTGAAGCTTTCTTT TRBV28 - - TRBJ1-1
CASRSSWTEAFF TGTGCCAGCAGATCCAGTTGGACTGAAGCTTTCTTT TRBV27 - - TRBJ1-1
CSVEGPSGGYTF TGCAGCGTCGAAGGGCCCAGCGGTGGCTACACCTTC TRBV29-1 - once TRBJ1-2
CASSPRTSGSRGSYEQYF TGTGCCAGCAGCCCTAGGACTAGCGGCTCAAGAGGCTCCTACGAGCAGTACTTC TRBV7-9 TRBD2 medium-sized TRBJ2-7
CASRPQGNTEAFF TGTGCCAGCAGACCCCAGGGGAACACTGAAGCTTTCTTT TRBV28 - - TRBJ1-1
CSVELGLAGGEQFF TGCAGCGTTGAGCTGGGGCTAGCCGGAGGTGAGCAGTTCTTC TRBV29-1 - once TRBJ2-1
CASSLGTGDGYTF TGTGCCAGCAGCTTAGGGACAGGGGATGGCTACACCTTC TRBV11-2 TRBD1 medium-sized TRBJ1-2
CATSRDSNTASGNNEQFF TGTGCCACCAGCAGAGATTCGAATACGGCTAGCGGGAACAATGAGCAGTTCTTC TRBV15 TRBD2 few TRBJ2-1
CASSVGGAEHNEQFF TGTGCCAGCAGCGTAGGAGGCGCCGAACACAATGAGCAGTTCTTC TRBV9 - - TRBJ2-1
CASSQDNPGRGQETQYF TGTGCCAGCAGCCAAGATAATCCCGGGAGAGGGCAAGAGACCCAGTACTTC TRBV4-2 - - TRBJ2-5
CASSARSTGELFF TGTGCCAGCAGTGCGAGATCCACCGGGGAGCTGTTTTTT TRBV6-5 - - TRBJ2-2
CASTRDHTEAFF TGTGCCAGTACCCGGGACCACACTGAAGCTTTCTTT TRBV19 - medium-sized TRBJ1-1
CASSPPTGRYTEAFF TGTGCCAGCAGTCCGCCGACAGGGCGGTACACTGAAGCTTTCTTT TRBV28 TRBD1 medium-sized TRBJ1-1
CASSQGGPYEQYF TGCGCCAGCAGCCAGGGAGGCCCCTACGAGCAGTACTTC TRBV4-1 - medium-sized TRBJ2-7
CASSLGVGGRLIYEQYF TGTGCCAGCAGCTTAGGGGTTGGCGGGAGGCTCATTTACGAGCAGTACTTC TRBV7-6 TRBD2 - TRBJ2-7
CASGQGESSYNEQFF TGTGCCAGCGGACAGGGGGAGAGCTCCTACAATGAGCAGTTCTTC TRBV4-1 TRBD1 few TRBJ2-1
CAWSILAGGSNEQFF TGTGCCTGGAGTATTCTGGCGGGAGGGTCCAATGAGCAGTTCTTC TRBV30 TRBD2 - TRBJ2-1
CASSHGPYEQYF TGTGCCAGCAGCCACGGTCCGTACGAGCAGTACTTC TRBV27 - - TRBJ2-7
CASSLNRGDGYEQYF TGCGCCAGCAGCCTTAACAGGGGAGATGGCTACGAGCAGTACTTC TRBV4-3 TRBD1 - TRBJ2-7
CASSDSGTGELFF TGTGCCAGCAGTGACTCAGGGACCGGGGAGCTGTTTTTT TRBV6-4 - medium-sized TRBJ2-2
CASSQVRADYEQYF TGCGCCAGCAGCCAGGTCCGGGCGGACTACGAGCAGTACTTC TRBV4-1 - - TRBJ2-7
CASSEAAGGGEQYF TGTGCCAGCAGTGAAGCGGCAGGGGGCGGCGAGCAGTACTTC TRBV6-4 TRBD1 - TRBJ2-7
CASSLVVQLFHEQYF TGTGCCAGCAGCTTAGTAGTACAGTTGTTCCACGAGCAGTACTTC TRBV7-2 - - TRBJ2-7
CASSIVPPGELFF TGTGCCAGTAGTATAGTTCCCCCCGGGGAGCTGTTTTTT TRBV19 - - TRBJ2-2
CASSSQVYGYTF TGTGCCAGCAGCTCCCAGGTCTATGGCTACACCTTC TRBV7-9 - - TRBJ1-2
CSVMGTLSSYEQYF TGCAGCGTTATGGGGACGTTGAGCTCCTACGAGCAGTACTTC TRBV29-1 - - TRBJ2-7
CSAYDGPGQYF TGCAGTGCCTACGACGGCCCAGGGCAGTATTTT TRBV20-1 - - TRBJ2-3
CASRSTGGREQFF TGCGCCAGCAGATCCACAGGGGGCCGAGAGCAGTTCTTC TRBV4-1 TRBD1 - TRBJ2-1
CASSFGLGTLYEQYF TGTGCCAGCAGTTTTGGGCTAGGGACGCTCTACGAGCAGTACTTC TRBV27 - - TRBJ2-7
CASSQGGRARAKNIQYF TGTGCCAGCAGCCAAGGGGGGAGGGCACGAGCCAAAAACATTCAGTACTTC TRBV14 TRBD2 few TRBJ2-4
CASSLTGQGARETQYF TGTGCCAGCAGCTTGACTGGACAGGGGGCGCGAGAGACCCAGTACTTC TRBV7-8 TRBD1 - TRBJ2-5
CASSYSRGSNNEQFF TGTGCCAGCAGTTACTCGAGGGGTAGTAACAATGAGCAGTTCTTC TRBV6-5 - few TRBJ2-1
CASSHNKYGLADTDTQYF TGTGCCAGCAGCCACAACAAATATGGACTAGCGGACACAGATACGCAGTATTTT TRBV7-9 TRBD2 - TRBJ2-3
CASSPQGTSGAEPQDTQYF TGTGCCAGCAGTCCACAGGGGACTAGCGGGGCGGAACCCCAAGATACGCAGTATTTT TRBV2 TRBD2 - TRBJ2-3
CASSLSGQGAYEQYF TGTGCCAGCAGTTTATCGGGACAGGGGGCATACGAGCAGTACTTC TRBV27 TRBD1 - TRBJ2-7
CASSYLAEETQYF TGTGCCAGCAGTTACCTAGCAGAAGAGACCCAGTACTTC TRBV6-5 - - TRBJ2-5
CASSLQGGNEKLFF TGTGCCAGTAGTCTCCAGGGGGGCAATGAAAAACTGTTTTTT TRBV19 TRBD1 large TRBJ1-4
CASSVQENTGELFF TGTGCCAGCAGTGTGCAGGAGAACACCGGGGAGCTGTTTTTT TRBV6-4 - - TRBJ2-2
CASSGTSGTGDTGELFF TGTGCCAGCAGCGGCACCTCCGGGACAGGGGACACCGGGGAGCTGTTTTTT TRBV7-6 TRBD1 few TRBJ2-2